This T cell receptor beta chain was sequenced during a study of shared T cell receptors in the human thymus. The data were produced by immunoSEQ multiplex PCR, yet TCRdb's version contains in-frame clones alone and is incomplete. Altogether about 380,000 clones are present, 95% being singletons, with the ten largest covering approximately 0.02%. The receptor was derived from a human donor. Sequencing was performed on thymocytes.

The CDR3 here is CASSEDRGRADTQYF. The CDR3, as DNA: TGTGCCAGTAGTGAGGACAGGGGGCGCGCAGATACGCAGTATTTT. The chain is built from TRBV19 and TRBJ2-3, with 11 bases matching TRBD1. After removal of 5 bases from V and 4 bases from J, the junction contained 5 bases not matched to a gene. CDR3 length: 15 residues. The germline gives CDR1 LNHDA, CDR2 SQIVND (reference sequence).